This TCR beta chain came from a study of shared clonotypes between healthy human individuals. V shed 5 bases and J shed 3 bases, with 10 bases lying between them. This CDR3 is built from 13 residues. Germline CDR1 is LNHDA and CDR2 is SQIVND (reference sequence). An even split of each subset's genomic DNA across several immunoSEQ plates was performed. Replicate PCRs for unsorted PBMC used approximately 300 ng DNA (approximately 31,000 T cell genomes). Clones were read by immunoSEQ multiplex PCR, and TCRdb kept only the in-frame ones, dropping some. In the table there are hundreds of thousands of clones, around 78% of which are singletons. In its sample, this clone was seen once.

The genes are TRBV19 and TRBJ1-2; D gene ambiguous. Sequencing used PBMCs. The sequence derives from a middle-aged woman in good health. Some clones in this sample may be carry-over from other donors' samples. The CDR3 sequence is CASSPDGDYGYTF. The CDR3 DNA reads as TGTGCCAGTAGTCCCGACGGGGACTATGGCTACACCTTC.